This T cell receptor beta chain was sequenced in a study of blood T cell repertoires in COVID-19. This CDR3 has 15 residues. V was trimmed by 1 base and J by 4 bases, leaving 13 bases between them. In germline, CDR1 is LGHDT, CDR2 YNNKEL (reference sequence). Libraries were prepared by immunoSEQ multiplex PCR; TCRdb keeps only in-frame clonotypes and omits some of them. The sample consists of some 74,000 clones, 80% of them appearing once. What was sequenced was peripheral blood. V gene TRBV3-1 (or the pseudogene TRBV3-2) combines with J gene TRBJ1-1, with D possibly matching TRBD1 (5 bases). The origin of this receptor is a human donor in a cohort sampled during active COVID-19. CDR3 protein: CASSQGPGRGTEAFF. The CDR3 DNA sequence: TGTGCCAGCAGCCAAGGACCAGGGCGAGGCACTGAAGCTTTCTTT.